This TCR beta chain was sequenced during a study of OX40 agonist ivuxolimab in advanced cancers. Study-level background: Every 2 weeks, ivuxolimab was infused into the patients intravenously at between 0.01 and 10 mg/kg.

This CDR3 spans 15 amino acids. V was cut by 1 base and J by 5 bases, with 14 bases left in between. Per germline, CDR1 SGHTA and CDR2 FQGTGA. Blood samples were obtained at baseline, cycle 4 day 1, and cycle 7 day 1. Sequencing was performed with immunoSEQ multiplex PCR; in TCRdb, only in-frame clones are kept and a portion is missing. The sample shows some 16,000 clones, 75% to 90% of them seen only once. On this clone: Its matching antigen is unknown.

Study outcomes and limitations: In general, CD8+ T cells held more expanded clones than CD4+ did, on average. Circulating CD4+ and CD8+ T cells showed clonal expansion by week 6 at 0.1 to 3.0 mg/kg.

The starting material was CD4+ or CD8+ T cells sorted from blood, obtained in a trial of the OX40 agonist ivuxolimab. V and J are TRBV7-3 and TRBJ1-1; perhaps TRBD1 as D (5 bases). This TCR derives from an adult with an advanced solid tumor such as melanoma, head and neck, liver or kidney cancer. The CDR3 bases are TGTGCCAGCAGCTTAATTGCAGGGTCGGGTACTGAAGCTTTCTTT. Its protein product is CASSLIAGSGTEAFF.